Included here is one T cell receptor (beta chain) sequence, with context. How the authors handled the data: From reference gene primer amplification, estimates of nucleated cell counts were derived. TCRdb keeps only in-frame clones here, not all; method: immunoSEQ multiplex PCR. Clone size and V and J calls were adopted from that table, with D and trimming inferred from the DNA. The sample consists of 170,000 or so clones, roughly 83% of them appearing once. The sample comes from a study of blood T cell repertoires in COVID-19. About the study: Some COVID-19 samples were acute and others convalescent; all came from the United States, Italy and Spain. The cDNA or gDNA used as material had been derived from T cells, B-cell-depleted T cells, or PBMCs.

The J segment lost 1 base and the V segment lost 1 base, leaving 2 bases of the junction unmatched. The CDR3 is 15 residues long. Germline CDR1 reads LNHNV; CDR2 reads YYDKDF (reference sequence). The chain uses TRBV15 and TRBJ2-3, with 7 positions matching TRBD1. Sequenced input: peripheral blood. The clonotype was recovered from a woman between 55 and 75 years old with acute or convalescent COVID-19. The CDR3 bases are TGTGCCACCAGCAGAGTTGGACAGGGCACAGATACGCAGTATTTT. This sequence encodes CATSRVGQGTDTQYF.